This TCR beta chain is from a study of OX40 agonist ivuxolimab in advanced cancers. Study summary: Patients were infused with ivuxolimab every 2 weeks at 0.01 to 10 mg/kg.

General study points: CD4+ and CD8+ blood T cells expanded clonally by week 6 at 0.1 to 3.0 mg/kg. Relatively little clonal expansion, among the lowest observed, appeared in partial responders at 0.1-3.0 mg/kg.

Points on this clone: Its target is not known.

This CDR3 has 14 residues. The germline V and J ends were trimmed by 3 bases and 7 bases, with 10 bases remaining between them. Germline V gene sequence: CDR1 LNHDA, CDR2 SQIVND (reference sequence). TCRdb's copy holds only in-frame clones and misses some; the assay was immunoSEQ multiplex PCR. Here the sample spans some 74,000 clones, 85% being singletons. The V gene is TRBV19, the J gene TRBJ1-6; D gene unclear. The sequenced sample was CD4+ or CD8+ T cells sorted from blood, obtained in a trial of the OX40 agonist ivuxolimab. The sequence was obtained from an adult with an advanced solid tumor such as melanoma, head and neck, liver or kidney cancer. CDR3 region: CASSMEEKNSPLHF. CDR3 sequence (DNA): TGTGCCAGTAGTATGGAGGAAAAGAATTCACCCCTCCACTTT.